This entry describes one T cell receptor (beta chain). Its target antigen remains unknown. Base qualities are not recorded, but no much larger clone differs from it by a single base. The treatment or condition label, read with the paper, signifies: live attenuated yellow fever vaccine strain. Two biological replicates of bulk PBMCs were collected at each blood-draw timepoint. PBMCs were isolated from peripheral blood using a standard Ficoll-Paque protocol. RNA was extracted with TriZol from bulk PBMCs, CD4 and CD8 fractions, and dextramer-positive and dextramer-negative fractions. This record comes from a study of T cells after yellow fever vaccination (dated by TCRdb to about 2019). Concerning the study at large: The SMART-Seq v4 Ultra Low Input RNA kit was used to prepare libraries from fractions with low cell numbers. To follow T-cell clones before and after primary and booster YFV17D yellow fever vaccination, bulk TCR alpha and beta repertoires were sequenced over time. Two healthy male donors, one aged 18 to 30 and one aged 30 to 40 years, made up the cohort. Blood was drawn at multiple timepoints before and after primary and secondary immunization, with bulk PBMC replicates and cell subsets isolated. The paper's findings and limits, for the study overall: Most clones expanded after primary vaccination (around 97% of CD4 and over 80% of CD8) were re-detected after the booster, suggesting that broad memory maintenance occurred. Because abundant contaminating clonotypes from the bulk population could be contained in FACS-sorted repertoires, computational filtering was required. Compared with the primary T-cell response, the secondary T-cell response was weaker but faster, peaking on day 5 rather than day 15. A small share of clonotypes was detected in both CD4 and CD8 compartments, with the overlap likely arising from convergent recombination. The study included only a couple of donors, which limits how far the findings can be generalized.

Data came from an Illumina NovaSeq 6000. Synthesis of TCR cDNA relied on 5'RACE template switching, a step that introduced a universal primer site along with unique molecular identifiers. Priming for cDNA synthesis came from both the TCR alpha and TCR beta constant segments. Library amplification involved two PCR steps, and the second step added sample barcodes and sequencing adapters. Libraries were sequenced on Illumina HiSeq 2500 (2x100 bp) or NovaSeq (2x150 bp). From the authors' description of their analysis: MIGEC handled demultiplexing of reads and collapsing into UMI consensus sequences, while MiXCR performed V(D)J alignment. Vaccine-responding clonotypes were identified with edgeR using replicate PBMC samples, with FDR below 0.01 and a log2 fold change above 5 up to day 15 being required. Each bulk clonotype received a CD4 or CD8 identity based on whether the sequenced CD4 or CD8 repertoire contained that clonotype at higher abundance. Clones were called with MiXCR by TCRdb after fastp trimmed the public reads at Q25, and only in-frame beta chains were retained. Merged by CDR3 protein, the rows form single entries marked with the most common genes and DNA. TCRdb, not the original authors, processed these V and J calls. Across this sample there are roughly 400,000 distinct CDR3 sequences, with roughly a sixth seen only once. The top ten hold 15% to 20% of the sample.

The CDR3 covers 13 residues, taking in both the cysteine and the phenylalanine. Left in the record is the CDR3 DNA by itself, 39 bases read in frame from the first base. CDR1 and CDR2 were assigned from the germline V gene as SNHLY and FYNNEI. The V end gives up 4 bases and the J end 15 bases, leaving 12 bases in the junction not matched to a gene. The chain links TRBV2 with TRBJ2-4; 7 middle bases align to TRBD1. The material sequenced was PBMCs, taken before the yellow fever booster vaccination. The sequence was obtained from a man aged 18 to 29 who received the YFV17D yellow fever vaccine. The DNA sequence follows: TGTGCCAGCAGTGCGTACAGGGGTCCCCAGCGGTACTTC. Protein translation: CASSAYRGPQRYF.